This T cell receptor beta chain was captured by sequencing in a study of T cell changes during pregnancy in multiple sclerosis (dated by TCRdb to the late 2010s). Context from the whole study: In women with multiple sclerosis, the researchers looked at how the T cell repertoire shifted as pregnancy progressed.

Library preparation used the immunoSEQ multiplex PCR assay. TCRdb obtained this table from immuneACCESS and retained in-frame rearrangements with V and J assigned. These tables miss some clones; where compared with another copy, unresolved V genes account for less than half of the shortfall, and the remainder is unexplained. The sample profile shows about 40,000 clones; around 90% of them were found once. Clones ranked in the top ten supply roughly 0.69% of the sample. The germline ends are 19 bases apart after V is trimmed by 2 bases and J by 6 bases. Per the germline V gene, MGHRA is the CDR1 and YSYEKL is the CDR2. The CDR3 holds 16 amino acids from the cysteine to the phenylalanine. Just the 48-base CDR3 DNA is kept, in frame starting at base 1. Details on this clone: Its recognized antigen is unknown. The sample holds no much larger clone one base away, and base qualities are not on file.

This clonotype originated in a female donor with multiple sclerosis, enrolled in a pregnancy study. The sequencing here drew on CD4+ T cells from peripheral blood mononuclear cells, taken before pregnancy. The chain couples TRBV4-1 to TRBJ1-2; TRBD1 could be the D gene, as 6 bases match. CDR3 region: CASSQYTTGILNGYTF. The sequence in DNA is TGCGCCAGCAGCCAATACACCACAGGGATTTTAAATGGCTACACCTTC.